This T cell receptor (beta chain) comes out of a study of T cells in tumors after PD-1 blockade. Produced via immunoSEQ multiplex PCR; TCRdb's table is partial and in-frame only. The sample holds fewer than 50,000 clones, about 85% seen once. The CDR3 has 13 amino acids. CDR1 MNHNY and CDR2 SVGAGI come from the germline V gene (reference sequence). Between the trimmed V and J ends, which lost 6 bases and 6 bases, there was a span of 15 bases. The clonotype comes from a human donor with basal cell carcinoma. The chain is built from TRBV6-6 and TRBJ2-7; TRBD1 might be the D (6 bases). The sample was PBMCs, taken before anti-PD-1 treatment. The CDR3 loop is CASSQQGRREQYF. CDR3 DNA sequence: TGTGCCAGCAGCCAACAGGGAAGGCGCGAGCAGTACTTC.